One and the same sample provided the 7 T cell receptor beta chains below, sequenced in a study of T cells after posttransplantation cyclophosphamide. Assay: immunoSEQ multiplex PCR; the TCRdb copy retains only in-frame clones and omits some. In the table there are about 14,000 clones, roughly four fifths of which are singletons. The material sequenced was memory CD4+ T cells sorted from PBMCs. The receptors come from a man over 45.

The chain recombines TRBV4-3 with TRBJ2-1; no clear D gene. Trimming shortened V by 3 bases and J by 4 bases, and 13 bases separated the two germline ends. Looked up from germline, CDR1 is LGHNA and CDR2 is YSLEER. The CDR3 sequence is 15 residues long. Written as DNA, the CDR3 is TGCGCCAGCAGCCAGAGTGGGTTCGGGTACAATGAGCAGTTCTTC. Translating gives CASSQSGFGYNEQFF.

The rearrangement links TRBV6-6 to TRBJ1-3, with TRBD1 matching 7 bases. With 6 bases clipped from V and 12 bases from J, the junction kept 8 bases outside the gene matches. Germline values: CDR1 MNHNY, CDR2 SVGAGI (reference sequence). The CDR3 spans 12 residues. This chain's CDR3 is CASRTQGGFIYF. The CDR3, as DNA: TGTGCCAGCAGGACTCAGGGGGGATTCATATATTTT.

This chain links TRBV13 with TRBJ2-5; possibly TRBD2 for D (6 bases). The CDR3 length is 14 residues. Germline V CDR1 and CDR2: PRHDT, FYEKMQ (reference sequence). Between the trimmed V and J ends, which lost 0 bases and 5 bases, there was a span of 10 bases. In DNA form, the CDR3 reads TGTGCCAGCAGCTTAGGGCTAGCGCGGGAGACCCAGTACTTC. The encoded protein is CASSLGLARETQYF.

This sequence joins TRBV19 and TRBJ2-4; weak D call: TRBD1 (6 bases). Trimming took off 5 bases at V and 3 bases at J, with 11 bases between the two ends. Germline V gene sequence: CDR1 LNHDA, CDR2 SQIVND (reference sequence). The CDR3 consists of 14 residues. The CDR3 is CASSVTGFKNIQYF. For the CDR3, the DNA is TGTGCCAGTAGTGTTACAGGGTTCAAAAACATTCAGTACTTC.

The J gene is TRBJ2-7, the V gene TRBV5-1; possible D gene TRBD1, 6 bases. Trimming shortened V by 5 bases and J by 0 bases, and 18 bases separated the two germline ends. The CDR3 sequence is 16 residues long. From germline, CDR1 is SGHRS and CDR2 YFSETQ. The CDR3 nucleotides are TGCGCCAGCAGGCCCACAGGGTCAACATACTCCTACGAGCAGTACTTC. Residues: CASRPTGSTYSYEQYF.

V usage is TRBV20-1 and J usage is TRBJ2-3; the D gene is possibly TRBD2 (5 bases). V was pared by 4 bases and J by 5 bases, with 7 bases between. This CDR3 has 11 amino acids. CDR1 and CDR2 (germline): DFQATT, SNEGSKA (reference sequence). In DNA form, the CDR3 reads TGCAGTGCTAAGAGCGGAGATACGCAGTATTTT. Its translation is CSAKSGDTQYF.

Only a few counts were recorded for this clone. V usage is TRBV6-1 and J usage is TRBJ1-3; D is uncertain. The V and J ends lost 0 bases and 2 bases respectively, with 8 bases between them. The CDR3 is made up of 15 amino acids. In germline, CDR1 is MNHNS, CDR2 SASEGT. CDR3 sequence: CASSEAGGAGNTIYF. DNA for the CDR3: TGTGCCAGCAGTGAAGCGGGAGGAGCTGGAAACACCATATATTTT.